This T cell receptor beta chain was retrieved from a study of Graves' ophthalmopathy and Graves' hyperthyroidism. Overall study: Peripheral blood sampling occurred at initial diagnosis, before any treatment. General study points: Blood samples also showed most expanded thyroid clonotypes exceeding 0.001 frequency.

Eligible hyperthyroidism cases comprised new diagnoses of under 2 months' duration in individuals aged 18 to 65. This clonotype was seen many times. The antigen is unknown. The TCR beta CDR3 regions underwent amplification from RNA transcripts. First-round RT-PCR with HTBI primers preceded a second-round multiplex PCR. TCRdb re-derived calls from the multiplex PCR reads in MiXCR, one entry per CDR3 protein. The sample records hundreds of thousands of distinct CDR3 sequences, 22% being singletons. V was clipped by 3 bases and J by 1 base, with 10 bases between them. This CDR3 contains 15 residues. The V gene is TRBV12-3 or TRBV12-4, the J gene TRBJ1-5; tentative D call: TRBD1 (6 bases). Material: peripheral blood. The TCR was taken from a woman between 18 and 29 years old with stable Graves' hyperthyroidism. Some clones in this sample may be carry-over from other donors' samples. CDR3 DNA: TGTGCCAGCAGTTTTGTAGGGGGGAGCAATCAGCCCCAGCATTTT. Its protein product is CASSFVGGSNQPQHF.